The clone carrying this T cell receptor (beta chain) was counted only a few times. The data belong to a study of T cell changes during pregnancy in multiple sclerosis. Germline V gene lookup returns CDR1 SGDLS and CDR2 YYNGEE. There are 15 residues in the CDR3. The V end lost 0 bases, the J end lost 4 bases, and 12 bases lay between the germline ends. Produced via immunoSEQ multiplex PCR; TCRdb's table is partial and in-frame only. This table has around 56,000 clones, about 85% appearing once. The chain has TRBV9 and TRBJ2-3; D gene uncertain. This sequence was found in a female donor with multiple sclerosis, enrolled in a pregnancy study. This material consisted of CD4+ T cells from peripheral blood mononuclear cells, taken in the third trimester of pregnancy. The CDR3 DNA reads as TGTGCCAGCAGCGTAGGACTTGCTTCTTCAGATACGCAGTATTTT. This translates into CASSVGLASSDTQYF. Drawing the rest from reference TRBV9 and TRBJ2-3, the complete variable domain is DSGVTQTPKHLITATGQRVTLRCSPRSGDLSVYWYQQSLDQGLQFLIQYYNGEERAKGNILERFSAQQFPDLHSELNLSSLELGDSALYFCASSVGLASSDTQYFGPGTRLTVL.